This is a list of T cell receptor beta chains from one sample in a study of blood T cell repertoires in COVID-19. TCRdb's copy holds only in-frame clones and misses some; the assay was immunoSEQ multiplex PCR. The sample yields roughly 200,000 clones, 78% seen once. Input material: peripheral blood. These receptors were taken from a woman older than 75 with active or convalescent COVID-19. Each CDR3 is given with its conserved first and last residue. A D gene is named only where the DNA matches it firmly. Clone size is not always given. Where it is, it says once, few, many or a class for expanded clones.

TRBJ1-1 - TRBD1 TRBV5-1 TGCGCCAGCAGCTTGGAGGGGGCAAGGAACACTGAAGCTTTCTTT CASSLEGARNTEAFF
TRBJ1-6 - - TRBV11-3 TGTGCCAGCAGCGAAGGAGGCTCCTATAATTCACCCCTCCACTTT CASSEGGSYNSPLHF
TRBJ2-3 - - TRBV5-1 TGCGCCAGCAGAAAGGACGGGATAGATACGCAGTATTTT CASRKDGIDTQYF
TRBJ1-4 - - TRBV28 TGTGCCAGCAGTTTGGGGGGGTGGGTCCTTAATGAAAAACTGTTTTTT CASSLGGWVLNEKLFF
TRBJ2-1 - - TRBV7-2 TGTGCCAGCAGCTTAGGAGGGTGGGCGGGGAATGAGCAGTTCTTC CASSLGGWAGNEQFF
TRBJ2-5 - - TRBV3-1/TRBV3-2 TGTGCCAGCAGCCAAGATCCCAGGCAGACATTCCAAGAGACCCAGTACTTC CASSQDPRQTFQETQYF
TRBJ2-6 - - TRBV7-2 TGTGCCAGCAGCCGCGCGGGGACCTCTGGGGCCAACGTCCTGACTTTC CASSRAGTSGANVLTF
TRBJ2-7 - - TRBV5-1 TGCGCCAGCAGCTTGGCGGGACAAACCTCCTACGAGCAGTACTTC CASSLAGQTSYEQYF
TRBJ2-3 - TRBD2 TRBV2 TGTGCCAGCAGTGCCCTCGGAGCGGGGGGCACAGATACGCAGTATTTT CASSALGAGGTDTQYF
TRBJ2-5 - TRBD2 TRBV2 TGTGCCAGCAGTGCCGGACTAGCGTTAGAGACCCAGTACTTC CASSAGLALETQYF
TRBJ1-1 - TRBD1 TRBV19 TGTGCCAGTAGTATAACAGGGGTGGGCACTGAAGCTTTCTTT CASSITGVGTEAFF
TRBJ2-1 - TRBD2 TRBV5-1 TGCGCCAGCAGCTCTGTAGCGGGCGATTACAATGAGCAGTTCTTC CASSSVAGDYNEQFF
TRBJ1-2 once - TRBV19 TGTGCCAGTAGTAACACCTATGGCTACACCTTC CASSNTYGYTF
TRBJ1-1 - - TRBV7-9 TGTGCCAGCAGCCTTGGACAGAACACTGAAGCTTTCTTT CASSLGQNTEAFF
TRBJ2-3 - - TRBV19 TGTGCCAGTAGTAATAGGCGGGGATCATTCACAGATACGCAGTATTTT CASSNRRGSFTDTQYF
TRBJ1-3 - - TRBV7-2 TGTGCCAGCAGCTTAGGTCGGCGGGGACTCTCTGGAAACACCATATATTTT CASSLGRRGLSGNTIYF
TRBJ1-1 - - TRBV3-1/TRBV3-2 TGTGCCAGCAGGGGGGGGGCGCGGACTGAAGCTTTCTTT CASRGGARTEAFF
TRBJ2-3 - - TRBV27 TGTGCCAGCAGTTTAATTCAGGGATCTCTCGTTTTGGGGCGGGATACGCAGTATTTT CASSLIQGSLVLGRDTQYF
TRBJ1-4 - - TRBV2 TGTGCCAGCACCTGGTTGATCGGGGAGGATGAAAAACTGTTTTTT CASTWLIGEDEKLFF
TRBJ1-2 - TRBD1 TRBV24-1 TGTGCCACCAGTGATGGACAGGGAGGGAACTATGGCTACACCTTC CATSDGQGGNYGYTF
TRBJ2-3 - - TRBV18 TGTGCCAGCTCACCAAGGAGGGAAACAGATACGCAGTATTTT CASSPRRETDTQYF
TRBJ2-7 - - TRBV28 TGTGCCAGCAGTTTTTTTCAGGGCCTGAACGAGCAGTACTTC CASSFFQGLNEQYF
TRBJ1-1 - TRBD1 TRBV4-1 TGCGCCAGCAGCCGCGGACAGGGTGCCCTGAACACTGAAGCTTTCTTT CASSRGQGALNTEAFF
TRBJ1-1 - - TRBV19 TGTGCCAGTTATATGGGGGTTGGGAGGAGCTCTGAAGCTTTCTTT CASYMGVGRSSEAFF
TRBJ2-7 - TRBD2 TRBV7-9 TGTGCCAGCAGCCCCCCCGGGGGGGTGTTCGAGCAGTACTTC CASSPPGGVFEQYF
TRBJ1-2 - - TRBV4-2 TGTGCCAGCAGCCAAGATTGGTCGGGAGCCGGAGGCGTGGGCTACACCTTC CASSQDWSGAGGVGYTF
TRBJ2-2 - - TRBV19 TGTGCCAGTAGGGCTCGCGGCAGGGACACCGGGGAGCTGTTTTTT CASRARGRDTGELFF
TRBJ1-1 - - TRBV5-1 TGCGCCAGCAGCTTCCAGGATCAGGCTGAAGCTTTCTTT CASSFQDQAEAFF
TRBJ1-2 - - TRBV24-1 TGTGCCACCACCCGGGACTCCAGCTATGGCTACACCTTC CATTRDSSYGYTF
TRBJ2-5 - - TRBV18 TGTGCCAGCTCACCATTTACAGGTCAAGAGACCCAGTACTTC CASSPFTGQETQYF
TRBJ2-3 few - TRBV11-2 TGTGCCAGCAGCTTAGTTCCAGGGTTCACAGATACGCAGTATTTT CASSLVPGFTDTQYF
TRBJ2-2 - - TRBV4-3 TGCGCCAGCAGCCAAGATCGCGCCGGGGAGCTGTTTTTT CASSQDRAGELFF
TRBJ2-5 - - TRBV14 TGTGCCAGCAGCCAAGATTTTCCCGGGGGCCAAGAGACCCAGTACTTC CASSQDFPGGQETQYF
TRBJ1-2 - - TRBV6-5 TGTGCCAGCAGCCTTCGGGAGGGCTATGGCTACACCTTC CASSLREGYGYTF
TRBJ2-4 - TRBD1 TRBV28 TGTGCCAGCAGTTACGGGACAGGGAGTAAAAACATTCAGTACTTC CASSYGTGSKNIQYF
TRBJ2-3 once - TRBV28 TGTGCCAGCACGTTTTTCGGGCGAGGGACAGATACGCAGTATTTT CASTFFGRGTDTQYF
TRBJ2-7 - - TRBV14 TGTGCCAGCAGCCAAGGCAGGAACCTCTTCTCCTACGAGCAGTACTTC CASSQGRNLFSYEQYF